This TCR beta chain was identified in a study of blood T cell repertoires in COVID-19. Study information: Sample material is recorded as cDNA or gDNA derived from T cells, B-cell-depleted T cells, or PBMCs.

Authors' analysis steps: Nucleated cell number was recorded as an estimate derived from reference gene primer amplification. The repertoire was sequenced with immunoSEQ multiplex PCR; TCRdb's copy has only in-frame clones and lacks some. V and J calls and clone size come straight from that table; D and trimming were deduced from the DNA. The sample lists over 350,000 clones, around nine tenths occurring once. Unmatched junction bases numbered 8, after V lost 0 bases and J lost 8 bases. The length of the CDR3 is 15 residues. Germline CDR1 reads MGHRA; CDR2 reads YSYEKL. This clone was recorded many times.

Sequenced material: peripheral blood. The chain couples TRBV4-1 to TRBJ1-2; 8 nucleotides agree with TRBD1. The receptor was isolated from a woman aged 25 to 39 with acute or convalescent COVID-19. The chain's CDR3 is CASSQDRDRKAGYTF. For the CDR3, the DNA is TGCGCCAGCAGCCAAGACCGGGACAGGAAGGCGGGCTACACCTTC.